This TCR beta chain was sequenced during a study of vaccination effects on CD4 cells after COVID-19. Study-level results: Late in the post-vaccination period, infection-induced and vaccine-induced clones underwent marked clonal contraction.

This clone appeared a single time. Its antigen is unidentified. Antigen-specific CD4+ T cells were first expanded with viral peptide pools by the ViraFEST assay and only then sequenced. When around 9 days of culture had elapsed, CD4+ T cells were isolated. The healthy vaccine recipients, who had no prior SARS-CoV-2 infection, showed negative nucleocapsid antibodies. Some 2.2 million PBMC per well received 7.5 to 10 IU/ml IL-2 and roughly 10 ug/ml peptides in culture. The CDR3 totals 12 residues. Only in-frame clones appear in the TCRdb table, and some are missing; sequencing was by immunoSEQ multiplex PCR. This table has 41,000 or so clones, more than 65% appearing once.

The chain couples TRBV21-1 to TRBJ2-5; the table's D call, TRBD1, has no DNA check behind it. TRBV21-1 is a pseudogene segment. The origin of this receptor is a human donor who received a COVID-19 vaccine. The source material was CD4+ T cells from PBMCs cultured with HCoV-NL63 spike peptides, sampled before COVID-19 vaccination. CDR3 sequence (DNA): TGTGCCAGCAGCAAAGGGCCCAAGACCCAGTACTTC. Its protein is CASSKGPKTQYF.